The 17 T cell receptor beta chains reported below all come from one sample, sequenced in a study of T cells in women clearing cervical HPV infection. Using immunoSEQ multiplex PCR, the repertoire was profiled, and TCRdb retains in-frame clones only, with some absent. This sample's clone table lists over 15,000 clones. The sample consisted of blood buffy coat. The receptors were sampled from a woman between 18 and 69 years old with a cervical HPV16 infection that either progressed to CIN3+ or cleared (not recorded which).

The CDR3 DNA, read in part, is TGTGCCTCCTCAGGGGGCCGGGAGACG. It codes for CASSGGRET. The complete CDR3 reads CASSGGRETQYF. V is TRBV30 and J is TRBJ2-3; 8 nucleotides match TRBD1. The read gets to within 3 residues of the CDR3 end, and the germline J gene fills in the rest. This CDR3 contains 12 residues. In germline, CDR1 is GTSNPN, CDR2 SVGIG (reference sequence).

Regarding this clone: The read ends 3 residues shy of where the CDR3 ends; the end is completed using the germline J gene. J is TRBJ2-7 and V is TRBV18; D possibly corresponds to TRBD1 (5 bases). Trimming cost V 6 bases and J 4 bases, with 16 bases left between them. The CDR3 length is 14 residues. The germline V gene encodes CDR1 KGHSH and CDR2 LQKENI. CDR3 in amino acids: CASSPVGQLYEQYF. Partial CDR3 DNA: TGTGCCAGCTCCCCGGTGGGGCAGCTATACGAG.

The CDR3 DNA, read in part, is TGTGCCAGCAGTGAACGGGGGGGGACGGGCTCTGGGGCCAACGTC. Its protein is CASSERGGTGSGANV. The full CDR3 protein is CASSERGGTGSGANVLTF. The chain uses TRBV2 and TRBJ2-6; 8 nucleotides align to TRBD2. The read finishes 3 residues shy of the CDR3 end, and the germline J gene is used to complete it. J lost 0 bases, V lost 2 bases, and 6 bases had no gene match. CDR1 SNHLY and CDR2 FYNNEI come from the germline V gene. This CDR3 region has 18 residues.

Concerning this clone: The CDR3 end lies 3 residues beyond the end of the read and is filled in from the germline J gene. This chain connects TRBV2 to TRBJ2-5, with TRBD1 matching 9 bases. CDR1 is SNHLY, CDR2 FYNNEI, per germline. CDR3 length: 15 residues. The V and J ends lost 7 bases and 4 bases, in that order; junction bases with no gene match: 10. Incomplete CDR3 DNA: TGTGCCAGCACCGCCGGGACAGGGATGGTAGAGACC. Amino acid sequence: CASTAGTGMVET. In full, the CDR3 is CASTAGTGMVETQYF. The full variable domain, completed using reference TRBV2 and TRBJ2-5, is EPEVTQTPSHQVTQMGQEVILRCVPISNHLYFYWYRQILGQKVEFLVSFYNNEISEKSEIFDDQFSVERPDGSNFTLKIRSTKLEDSAMYFCASTAGTGMVETQYFGPGTRLLVL.

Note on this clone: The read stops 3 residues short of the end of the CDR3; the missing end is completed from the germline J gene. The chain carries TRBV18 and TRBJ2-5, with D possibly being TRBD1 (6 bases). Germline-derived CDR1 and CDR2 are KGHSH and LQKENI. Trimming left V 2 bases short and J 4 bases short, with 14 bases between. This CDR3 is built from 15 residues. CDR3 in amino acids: CASSPISGAGETQYF. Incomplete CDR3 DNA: TGTGCCAGCTCACCAATTTCAGGGGCTGGAGAGACC.

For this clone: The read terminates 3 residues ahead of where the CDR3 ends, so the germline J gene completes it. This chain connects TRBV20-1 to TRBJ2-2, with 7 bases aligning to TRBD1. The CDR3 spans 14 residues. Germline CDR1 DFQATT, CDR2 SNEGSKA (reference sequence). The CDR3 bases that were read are TGCAGTGCCATTAGAGGGGGCGCAAATTCACCG. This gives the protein CSAIRGGANSP. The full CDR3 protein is CSAIRGGANSPLFF.

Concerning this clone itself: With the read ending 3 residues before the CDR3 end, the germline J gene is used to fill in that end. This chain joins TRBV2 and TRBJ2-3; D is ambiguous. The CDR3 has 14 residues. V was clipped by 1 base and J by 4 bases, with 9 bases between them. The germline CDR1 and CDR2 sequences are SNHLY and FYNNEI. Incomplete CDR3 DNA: TGTGCCAGCAGTGAAGAGCGTACCTCAGATACG. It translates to CASSEERTSDT. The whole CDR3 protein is CASSEERTSDTQYF.

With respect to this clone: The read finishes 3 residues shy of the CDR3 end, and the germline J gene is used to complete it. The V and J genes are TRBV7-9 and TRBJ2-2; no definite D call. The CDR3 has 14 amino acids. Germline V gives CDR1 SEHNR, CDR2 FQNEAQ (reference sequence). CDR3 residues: CASSLKVPNSPLFF. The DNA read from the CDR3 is TGTGCCAGCAGCTTAAAGGTCCCAAATTCACCG.

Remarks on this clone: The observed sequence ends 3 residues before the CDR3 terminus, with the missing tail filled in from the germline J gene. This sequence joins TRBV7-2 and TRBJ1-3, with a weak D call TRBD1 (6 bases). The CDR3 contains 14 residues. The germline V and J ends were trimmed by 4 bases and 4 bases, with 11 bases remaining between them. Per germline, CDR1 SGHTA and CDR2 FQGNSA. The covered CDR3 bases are TGTGCCAGCAGCTACTCGGGGACAGGAAACACC. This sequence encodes CASSYSGTGNT. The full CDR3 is CASSYSGTGNTIYF.

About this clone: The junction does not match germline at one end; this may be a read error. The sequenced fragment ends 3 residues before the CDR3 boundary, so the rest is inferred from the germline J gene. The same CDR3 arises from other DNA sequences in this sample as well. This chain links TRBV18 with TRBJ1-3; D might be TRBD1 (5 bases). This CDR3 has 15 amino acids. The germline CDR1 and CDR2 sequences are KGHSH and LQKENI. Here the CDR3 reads CASSPIAGTGNTIYF. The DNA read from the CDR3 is TGTGCCAGCTCACCCATCGCAGGGACTGGAAACACT.

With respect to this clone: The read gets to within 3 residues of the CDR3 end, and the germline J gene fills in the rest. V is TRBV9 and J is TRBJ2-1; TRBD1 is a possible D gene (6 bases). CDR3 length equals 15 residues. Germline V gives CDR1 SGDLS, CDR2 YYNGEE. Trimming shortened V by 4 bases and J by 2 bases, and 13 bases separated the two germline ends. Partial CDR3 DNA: TGTGCCAGCAGCCCCGGGGCAGGGGCCTACAATGAG. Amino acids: CASSPGAGAYNE. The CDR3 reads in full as CASSPGAGAYNEQFF. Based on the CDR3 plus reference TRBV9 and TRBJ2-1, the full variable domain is DSGVTQTPKHLITATGQRVTLRCSPRSGDLSVYWYQQSLDQGLQFLIQYYNGEERAKGNILERFSAQQFPDLHSELNLSSLELGDSALYFCASSPGAGAYNEQFFGPGTRLTVL.

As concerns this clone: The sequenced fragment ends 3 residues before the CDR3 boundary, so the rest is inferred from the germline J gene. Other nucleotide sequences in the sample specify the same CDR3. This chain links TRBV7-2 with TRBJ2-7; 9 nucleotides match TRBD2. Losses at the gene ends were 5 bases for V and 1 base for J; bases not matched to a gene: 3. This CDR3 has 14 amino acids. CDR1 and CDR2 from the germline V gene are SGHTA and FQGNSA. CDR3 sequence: CASSPGLASYEQYF. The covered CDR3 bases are TGTGCCAGCAGCCCGGGACTAGCATCCTACGAG.

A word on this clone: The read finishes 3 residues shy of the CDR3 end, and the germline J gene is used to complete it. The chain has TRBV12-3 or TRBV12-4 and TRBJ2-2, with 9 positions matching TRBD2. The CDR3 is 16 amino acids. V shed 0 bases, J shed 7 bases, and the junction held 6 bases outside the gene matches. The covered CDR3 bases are TGTGCCAGCAGTTTAGCCCCTAGCGGGGTGGTCGGGGAG. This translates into CASSLAPSGVVGE. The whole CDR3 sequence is CASSLAPSGVVGELFF.

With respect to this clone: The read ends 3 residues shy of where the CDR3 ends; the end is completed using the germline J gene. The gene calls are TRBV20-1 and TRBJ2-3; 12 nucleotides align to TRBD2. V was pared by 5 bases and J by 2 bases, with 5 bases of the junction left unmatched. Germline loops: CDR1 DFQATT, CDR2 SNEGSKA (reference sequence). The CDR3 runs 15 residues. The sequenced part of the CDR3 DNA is TGCAGTGCTCCGAGGACTAGCGGGAACACAGATACG. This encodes CSAPRTSGNTDT. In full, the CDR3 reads CSAPRTSGNTDTQYF.

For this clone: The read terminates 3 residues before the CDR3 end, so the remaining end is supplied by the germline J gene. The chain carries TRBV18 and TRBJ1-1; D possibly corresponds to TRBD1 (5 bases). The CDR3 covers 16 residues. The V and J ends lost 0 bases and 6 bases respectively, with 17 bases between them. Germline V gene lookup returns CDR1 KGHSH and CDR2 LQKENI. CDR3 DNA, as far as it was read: TGTGCCAGCTCACCACCGAGTCCAGGGTCGTTTTCTGAA. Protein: CASSPPSPGSFSE. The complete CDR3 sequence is CASSPPSPGSFSEAFF.

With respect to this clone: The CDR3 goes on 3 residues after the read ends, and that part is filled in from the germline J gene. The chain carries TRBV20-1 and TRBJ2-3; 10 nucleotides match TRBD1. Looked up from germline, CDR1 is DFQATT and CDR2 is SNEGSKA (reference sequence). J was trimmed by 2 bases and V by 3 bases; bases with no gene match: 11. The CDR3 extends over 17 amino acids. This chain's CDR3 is CSASGTGVQIHTDTQYF. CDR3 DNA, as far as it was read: TGCAGTGCTAGCGGGACAGGGGTTCAGATCCACACAGATACG.

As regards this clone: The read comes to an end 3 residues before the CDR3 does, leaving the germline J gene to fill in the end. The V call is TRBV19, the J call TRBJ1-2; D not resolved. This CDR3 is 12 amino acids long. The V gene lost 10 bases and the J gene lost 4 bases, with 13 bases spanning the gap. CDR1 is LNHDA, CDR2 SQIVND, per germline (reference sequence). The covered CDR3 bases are TGTGCCACCACAAACCTCGTCTATGGC. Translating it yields CATTNLVYG. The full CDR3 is CATTNLVYGYTF. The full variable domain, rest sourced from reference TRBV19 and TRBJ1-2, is DGGITQSPKYLFRKEGQNVTLSCEQNLNHDAMYWYRQDPGQGLRLIYYSQIVNDFQKGDIAEGYSVSREKKESFPLTVTSAQKNPTAFYLCATTNLVYGYTFGSGTRLTVV.